This T cell receptor beta chain was identified in a study of cytomegalovirus exposure and HLA in healthy donors (dated by TCRdb to between 2016 and 2019). Notes on the research overall: According to an earlier analysis of 587 of the donors, about 170 million T cells yielded 90 million to 130 million unique TCR beta sequences and less than 300 Gb of sequence data. About 280 gigabases of sequencing data and roughly 80 million unique TCR sequences made up an early release that covered over 550 HLA-typed donors. The genetic ancestry cluster associated with self-reported Caucasian donors included around four fifths of the 350 to 500 genotyped donors. The study aimed to test whether cataloging public T cell receptors could reveal signatures of past pathogen exposure. The study profiled the T cell repertoires of 666 subjects by immunosequencing and related them to cytomegalovirus serostatus. Besides the first cohort of more than 650 subjects, a separate validation cohort made up of 120 different subjects was used. To predict cytomegalovirus infection status, the study brought together high-throughput TCR immunosequencing, statistical association of individual TCRs with disease status, and machine learning. A later analysis re-examined previously published TCR beta repertoires from just over 650 donors and added high-resolution HLA genotyping to investigate patterns of TCR occurrence. In the later analysis, no new phenotypic data were used to find candidate immune exposures; instead, reliance was placed on TCR beta sequences and their occurrence across donors. An earlier analysis of around 540 of the donors applied high-throughput TCR beta sequencing to assess whether each TCR beta V gene segment acted as functional or pseudogenic. Donor age, sex, ethnicity and CMV serostatus were compiled alongside the repertoire data. Genome-wide SNP genotypes for about three fifths of the roughly 670 donors were used in a later genetic analysis, which treated that subset as a discovery cohort. All discovery cohort repertoires had been generated on a single sequencing platform. HLA typing included class I and class II loci at four-digit resolution. Typing coverage differed by locus: A, B, C, DRB1 and DQB1 were typed in roughly 620-630 donors, DQA1 in 500 to 550, DPA1 in 600 to 610, and DPB1 in roughly 470. Because of strong linkage in the cohort, roughly five DR-DQ haplotypes were treated as single units for association and clustering. On average, 235,054 unique TCR beta nucleotide sequences were sequenced per donor among 398 genotyped donors of the cohort, with 15% to 20% of those sequences being non-productive. What the authors observed across the whole study: In a later analysis, TCR association rates were found to vary across HLA loci, with the most associated TCRs seen for DRB1 alleles and the fewest for HLA-C alleles. In a later genetic analysis, a missense DCLRE1C variant was associated with V-gene and J-gene trimming of TCR beta chains, and the association was replicated in an independent cohort. For the cohort, immune exposure information was limited to CMV serostatus. A total of about 150 TCR beta chains were listed by the study as associated with cytomegalovirus. The classifier was reported to diagnose cytomegalovirus status with high specificity and sensitivity in both the original cohort and the validation cohort. A later analysis found that HLA-associated TCR beta chains were more clonally expanded and had lower generation probabilities than equally common non-associated chains. In this cohort, only TCR beta chains were sequenced, and detectable features were limited by the absence of alpha or paired-chain data. A further reported finding was that TCR beta sequences accurately predicted the HLA-A and HLA-B alleles for most subjects in the first cohort. At a false discovery rate of 0.05, a later analysis linked some 18,000 TCR beta sequences to specific HLA alleles. Linkage disequilibrium might explain the correlated functional status among segregating V segments, but an unknown experimental factor could not be excluded. HLA typing was unavailable for some donors at each locus, so association tests used only the typed subset. When HLA alleles, especially DR and DQ, strongly co-occurred, attributing TCR associations to individual alleles was difficult. In vitro tests confirmed that three of the cytomegalovirus-associated TCR beta chains recognize cytomegalovirus antigens. Because counts were too low, some 17 rarely observed V segments, including chromosome 9 orphons, were left out of the earlier analysis of about 500 of the donors. Most CMV-associated TCR beta chains appeared to be HLA-restricted in a later analysis, and the HLA associations seemed to be driven largely by CMV exposure. Roughly uniform sequencing depth across donors was assumed in presence/absence analyses, although this assumption may not hold. Several of the top co-occurrence clusters appeared to be linked to parvovirus B19, influenza, CMV and Epstein-Barr virus, according to a later analysis. According to the authors, the approach could potentially be generalized to other disease states and immunological phenotypes. The 87-base-pair reads could not distinguish some IMGT-functional V segments, including TRBV6-2 and TRBV6-3, so those segments were excluded. A cluster of highly shared sequence variants was judged likely to be a technical artifact of the sequencing pipeline. In an earlier analysis of over 550 of the donors, most TCR beta V segments were observed in productive rearrangements about 87% or about 30% of the time, broadly matching IMGT annotations. Most TCR sequences were observed very rarely across donors, whereas some public TCRs were present in many individuals. A later genetic analysis reported fewer N-insertions in productive TCRs among donors in an Asian-associated ancestry cluster than the roughly 620-donor mean.

Libraries were built with the immunoSEQ multiplex PCR assay. The multiplex PCR relied on a mix of 60 forward primers for TCR Vbeta segments and 13 reverse primers for TCR Jbeta segments. The CDR3 region of rearranged TCR beta genes was amplified from genomic DNA by a multiplex PCR assay. On the Illumina HiSeq System, the amplified TCR beta libraries were sequenced as 87-base-pair reads. As for how the authors treated the data: A later analysis tallied 75 million to 95 million unique TCR beta chains across the 600 to 700 repertoires, and about 10 million of those chains were shared by two or more donors. Raw reads were error-corrected and collapsed into unique sequences with a nearest-neighbor algorithm that merged closely related sequences to remove PCR and sequencing errors. To assign V, D and J gene segments, CDR3 sequences were aligned to IMGT reference sequences. For a sequence to be retained, at least a six-nucleotide match to both a V gene segment and a J gene segment was required. Rearrangements were classified as productive when the CDR3 lacked stop codons and remained in frame with V and J, and all other rearrangements were classified as non-productive. CDR3 was defined according to IMGT convention as the region running from the second conserved V-encoded cysteine to the conserved J-encoded phenylalanine. The earlier analysis of 500 to 650 of the donors excluded any sequence lacking an unambiguous match to a single V gene segment. An earlier analysis of a few hundred of the donors called V segments functional above 56.7% productive rearrangements and segregating when the between-donor standard deviation exceeded 5%. A statistical classification framework was built to diagnose cytomegalovirus status from the catalog of TCR beta chain sequences. A later analysis assigned V and J genes by comparing TCR nucleotide sequences with IMGT/GENE-DB human TR gene sequences. In a later analysis, CDR3 sequences and most-parsimonious VDJ recombination scenarios were assigned using the TCRdist pipeline. In a later analysis, every TCR beta chain was defined by the combination of its CDR3 amino acid sequence and its V-gene family, and reads without a unique V-gene family were dropped. To address suspected cross-contamination and a sequencing artifact, a later analysis removed roughly 640 highly shared, low-generation-probability nucleotide sequences. A later analysis calculated a clonal expansion index for each public chain from normalized within-repertoire ranks of inferred template counts. In a later analysis, generation probabilities were computed using a VDJ recombination model fitted to out-of-frame rearrangements, and the results were checked against IGoR. In a later analysis, TCR-TCR, TCR-HLA and TCR-CMV co-occurrence was scored with hypergeometric tests, and a repertoire-size bias correction was applied to TCR pairs. A later analysis estimated false discovery rates by permuting HLA or CMV assignments 20 times. A later analysis grouped co-occurring TCRs with DBSCAN, adding TCRdist sequence similarity when clustering within HLA-allele-positive subsets. Repertoires with fewer than 30,000 or more than 120,000 public chains, plus five repertoires with anomalous nucleotide sharing, were excluded from co-occurrence clustering. This immuneACCESS table, as held by TCRdb, lists in-frame sequences with V and J called but not all clones. Of the missing ones, under half trace to an unresolved V gene in checked studies; the others have no known cause. The DNA was the basis for D and trimming; V, J and clone size are from that table. For this sample there are 130,000 or so clones; roughly 85% appear just once. The biggest ten clones account for about 7% of the sample.

About this clone itself: Its antigen has not been determined. Base quality data are lacking; no much larger clone is found one base away.

The cohort consisted of approximately 670 healthy bone marrow donors. Cohort members were all nominally healthy when sampled, although unrecorded immune exposures were likely present. The donor was CMV seropositive and belonged to the group of about 290 seropositive cohort members. A peripheral blood sample was provided by each donor, and peripheral blood mononuclear cells were used for TCR beta sequencing. Genomic DNA was extracted from the blood cell samples with the Qiagen DNeasy Blood Extraction Kit. CDR1 is given as MNHEY and CDR2 as SMNVEV, both from the germline V gene (reference sequence). Germline trimming amounts to 0 bases on V and 3 bases on J, with 2 as the count of junction bases outside the gene matches. Inclusive of the bounding cysteine and phenylalanine, the CDR3 is 14 residues long. Just the 42-base CDR3 DNA is kept, in frame starting at base 1.

The rearrangement combines TRBV27 with TRBJ2-7, and TRBD1 matches 7 of the central bases. The receptor was derived from a woman aged 25 to 45 in good health and CMV-seropositive. Sequencing was performed on PBMCs. The nucleotides read TGTGCCAGCAGTTTATCACCAGGGGGCTACGAGCAGTACTTC. Its coded protein is CASSLSPGGYEQYF.